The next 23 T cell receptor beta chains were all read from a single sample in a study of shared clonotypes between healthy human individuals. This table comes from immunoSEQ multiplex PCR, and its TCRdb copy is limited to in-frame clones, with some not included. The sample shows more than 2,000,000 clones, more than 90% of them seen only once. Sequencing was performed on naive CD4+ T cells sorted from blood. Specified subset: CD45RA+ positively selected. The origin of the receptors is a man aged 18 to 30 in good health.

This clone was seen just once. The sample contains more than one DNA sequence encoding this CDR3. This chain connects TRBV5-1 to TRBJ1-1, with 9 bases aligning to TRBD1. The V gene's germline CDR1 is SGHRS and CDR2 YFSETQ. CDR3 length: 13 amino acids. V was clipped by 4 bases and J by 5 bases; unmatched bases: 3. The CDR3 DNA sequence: TGCGCCAGCAGCGCCGACAGGGGGACTGAAGCTTTCTTT. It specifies CASSADRGTEAFF.

The chain's CDR3 is CASSLVAGGVGEQYF. The DNA for the CDR3 is TGTGCCAGCAGCTTAGTAGCGGGAGGGGTTGGGGAGCAGTACTTC. The chain combines TRBV5-6 with TRBJ2-7, with 11 positions matching TRBD2. Trimming removed 2 bases from V and 7 bases from J; junction bases left unmatched: 8. The germline gives CDR1 SGHDT, CDR2 YYEEEE. The CDR3 loop spans 15 amino acids.

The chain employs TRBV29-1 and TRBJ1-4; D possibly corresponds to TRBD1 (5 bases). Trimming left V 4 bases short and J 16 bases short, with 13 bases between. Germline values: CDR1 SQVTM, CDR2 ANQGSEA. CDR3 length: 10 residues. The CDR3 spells CSVVGGEQFF. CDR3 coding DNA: TGCAGCGTTGTGGGGGGAGAGCAGTTTTTT.

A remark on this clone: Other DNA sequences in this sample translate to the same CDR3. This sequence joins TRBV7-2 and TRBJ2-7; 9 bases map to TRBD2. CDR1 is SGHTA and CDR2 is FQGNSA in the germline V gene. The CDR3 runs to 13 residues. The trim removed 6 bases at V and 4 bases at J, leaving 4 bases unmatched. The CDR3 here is CASSLAGLYEQYF. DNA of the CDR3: TGTGCCAGCAGTCTAGCGGGGCTATACGAGCAGTACTTC.

The CDR3: CAISESNGASKTQYF. The DNA of the CDR3 is TGTGCCATCAGTGAGTCGAACGGGGCGTCGAAGACCCAGTACTTC. The chain is built from TRBV10-3 and TRBJ2-5, with D tentatively TRBD1 or TRBD2 (5 bases each). V dropped 0 bases and J dropped 6 bases, with 14 bases sitting between them. Per the germline V gene, CDR1 is ENHRY and CDR2 is SYGVKD. The CDR3 sequence is 15 residues long.

DNA of the CDR3: TGTGCCAGCAGCCTGGGAGGGACAGGGCTTAGCTCTGGAAACACCATATATTTT. This sequence encodes CASSLGGTGLSSGNTIYF. V gene TRBV5-4 combines with J gene TRBJ1-3; TRBD1 matches at 9 bases. V lost 4 bases to trimming and J lost 0 bases; unmatched junction nucleotides: 11. CDR1 is SGHNT and CDR2 is YYREEE in the germline V gene (reference sequence). The CDR3 spans 18 residues.

CDR3: CASSLKIGQGTGEKLFF. DNA of the CDR3: TGCGCCAGCAGCTTGAAGATTGGTCAGGGAACAGGAGAAAAACTGTTTTTT. This chain uses TRBV5-1 with TRBJ1-4; tentatively, D is TRBD1 (5 bases). Germline V gene lookup returns CDR1 SGHRS and CDR2 YFSETQ. The ends were cut back, 1 base at V and 8 bases at J, with 21 bases in the middle. This CDR3 contains 17 residues.

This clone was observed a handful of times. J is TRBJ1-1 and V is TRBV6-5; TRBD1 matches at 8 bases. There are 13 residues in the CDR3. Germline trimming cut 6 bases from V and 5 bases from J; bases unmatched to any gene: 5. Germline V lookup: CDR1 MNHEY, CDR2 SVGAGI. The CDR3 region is CASRRQGRTEAFF. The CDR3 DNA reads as TGTGCCAGCAGGAGACAGGGGAGAACTGAAGCTTTCTTT.

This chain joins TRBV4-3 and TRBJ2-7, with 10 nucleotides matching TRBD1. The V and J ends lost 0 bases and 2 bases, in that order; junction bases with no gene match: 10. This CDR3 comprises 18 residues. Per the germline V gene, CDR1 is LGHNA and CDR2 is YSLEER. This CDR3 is CASSQDRGPGQGTYEQYF. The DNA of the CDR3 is TGCGCCAGCAGCCAAGATAGGGGGCCGGGACAGGGGACCTACGAGCAGTACTTC.

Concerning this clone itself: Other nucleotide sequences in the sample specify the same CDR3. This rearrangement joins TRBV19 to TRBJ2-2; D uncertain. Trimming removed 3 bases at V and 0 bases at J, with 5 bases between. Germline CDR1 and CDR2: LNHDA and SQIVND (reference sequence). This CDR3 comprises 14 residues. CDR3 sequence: CASSMQANTGELFF. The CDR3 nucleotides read TGTGCCAGTAGTATGCAGGCGAACACCGGGGAGCTGTTTTTT.

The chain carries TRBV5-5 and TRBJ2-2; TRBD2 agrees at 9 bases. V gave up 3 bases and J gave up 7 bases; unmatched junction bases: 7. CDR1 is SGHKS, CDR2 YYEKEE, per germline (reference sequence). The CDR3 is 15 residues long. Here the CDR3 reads CASSSWTSAIGELFF. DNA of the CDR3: TGTGCCAGCAGCTCATGGACTAGCGCCATCGGGGAGCTGTTTTTT.

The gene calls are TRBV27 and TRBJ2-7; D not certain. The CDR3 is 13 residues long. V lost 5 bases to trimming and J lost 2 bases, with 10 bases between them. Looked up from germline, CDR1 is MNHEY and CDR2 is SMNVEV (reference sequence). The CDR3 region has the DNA TGTGCCAGCAGTGTTCTCGGTCCCTACGAGCAGTACTTC. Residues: CASSVLGPYEQYF.

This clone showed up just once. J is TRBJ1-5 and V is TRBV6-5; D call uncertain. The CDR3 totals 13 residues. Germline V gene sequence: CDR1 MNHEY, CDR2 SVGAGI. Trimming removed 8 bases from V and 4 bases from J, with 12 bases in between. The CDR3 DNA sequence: TGTGCCAGCGAGCTCGAGTTAAATCAGCCCCAGCATTTT. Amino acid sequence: CASELELNQPQHF.

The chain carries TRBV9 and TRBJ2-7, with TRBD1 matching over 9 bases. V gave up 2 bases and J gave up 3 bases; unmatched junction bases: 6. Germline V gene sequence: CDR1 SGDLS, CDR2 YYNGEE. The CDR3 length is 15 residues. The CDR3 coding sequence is TGTGCCAGCAGCGTCGGACAGGGGATTCTCTACGAGCAGTACTTC. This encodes CASSVGQGILYEQYF.

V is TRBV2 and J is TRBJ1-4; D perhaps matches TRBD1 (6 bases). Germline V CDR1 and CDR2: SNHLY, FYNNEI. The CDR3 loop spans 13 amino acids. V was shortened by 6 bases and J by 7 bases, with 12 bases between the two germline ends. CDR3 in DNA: TGTGCCAGCAGCCGACAGGCTGGTGAAAAACTGTTTTTT. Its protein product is CASSRQAGEKLFF.

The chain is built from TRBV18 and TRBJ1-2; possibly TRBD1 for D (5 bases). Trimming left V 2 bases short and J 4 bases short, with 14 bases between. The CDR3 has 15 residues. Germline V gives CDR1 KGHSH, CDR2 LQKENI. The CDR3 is CASSPGELQVYGYTF. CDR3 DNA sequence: TGTGCCAGCTCACCAGGGGAGTTACAGGTCTATGGCTACACCTTC.

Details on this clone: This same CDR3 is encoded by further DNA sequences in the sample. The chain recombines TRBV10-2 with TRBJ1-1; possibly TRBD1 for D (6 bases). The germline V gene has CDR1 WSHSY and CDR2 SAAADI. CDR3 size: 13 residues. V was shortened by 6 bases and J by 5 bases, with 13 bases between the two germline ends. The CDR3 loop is CASRTGLGTEAFF. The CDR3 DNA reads TGCGCCAGCAGAACAGGGCTGGGGACTGAAGCTTTCTTT.

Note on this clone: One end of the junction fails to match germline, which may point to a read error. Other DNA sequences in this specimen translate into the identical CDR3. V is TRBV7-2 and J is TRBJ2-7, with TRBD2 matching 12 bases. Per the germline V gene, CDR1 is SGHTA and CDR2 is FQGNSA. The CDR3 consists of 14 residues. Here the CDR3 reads CASSLAGGQYEQYF. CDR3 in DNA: TGTGCCAGCAGCCTAGCGGGGGGGCAGTACGAGCAGTACTTC.

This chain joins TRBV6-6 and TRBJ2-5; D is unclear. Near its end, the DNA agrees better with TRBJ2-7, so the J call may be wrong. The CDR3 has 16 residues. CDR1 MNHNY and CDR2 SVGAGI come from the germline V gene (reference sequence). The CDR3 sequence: CASSYGRAIPGNEQYF. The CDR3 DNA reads TGTGCCAGCAGTTACGGTAGGGCCATCCCAGGCAACGAGCAGTACTTC.

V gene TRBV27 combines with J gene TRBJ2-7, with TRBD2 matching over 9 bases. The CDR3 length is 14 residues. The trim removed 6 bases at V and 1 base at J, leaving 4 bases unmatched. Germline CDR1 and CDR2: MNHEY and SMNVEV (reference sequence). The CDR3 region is CASRASGVSYEQYF. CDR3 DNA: TGTGCCAGCAGGGCTAGCGGGGTGTCCTACGAGCAGTACTTC.

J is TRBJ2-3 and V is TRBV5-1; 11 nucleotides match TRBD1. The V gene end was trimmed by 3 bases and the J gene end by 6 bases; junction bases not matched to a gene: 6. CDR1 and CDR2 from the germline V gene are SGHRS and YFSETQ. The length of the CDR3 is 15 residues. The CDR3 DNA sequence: TGCGCCAGCAGCTCGTCCGGGACAGGGGGGGATACGCAGTATTTT. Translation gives CASSSSGTGGDTQYF.

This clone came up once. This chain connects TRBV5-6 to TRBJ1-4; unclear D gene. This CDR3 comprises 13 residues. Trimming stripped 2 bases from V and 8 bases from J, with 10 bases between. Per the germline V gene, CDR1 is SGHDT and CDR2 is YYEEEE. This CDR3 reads CASSFRSNEKLFF. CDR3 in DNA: TGTGCCAGCAGCTTCAGGTCGAACGAAAAACTGTTTTTT. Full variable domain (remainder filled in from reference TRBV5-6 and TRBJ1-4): DAGVTQSPTHLIKTRGQQVTLRCSPKSGHDTVSWYQQALGQGPQFIFQYYEEEERQRGNFPDRFSGHQFPNYSSELNVNALLLGDSALYLCASSFRSNEKLFFGSGTQLSVL.

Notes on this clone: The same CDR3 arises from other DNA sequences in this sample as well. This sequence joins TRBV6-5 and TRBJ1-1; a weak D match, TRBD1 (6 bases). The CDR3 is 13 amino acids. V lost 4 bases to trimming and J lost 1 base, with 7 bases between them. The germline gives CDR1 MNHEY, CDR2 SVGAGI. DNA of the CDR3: TGTGCCAGCAGTTCACAGGGGAACACTGAAGCTTTCTTT. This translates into CASSSQGNTEAFF.